This section outlines one T cell receptor (beta chain) sequence together with its context. Germline loops: CDR1 LNHDA, CDR2 SQIVND (reference sequence). The CDR3 is made up of 14 amino acids. Trimming took off 3 bases at V and 1 base at J, with 7 bases between the two ends. Prior autoimmune disease or systemic immunosuppression barred patients. On cycle 4 day 1 and cycle 7 day 1, as well as at baseline, blood was sampled. These data originate in a study of OX40 agonist ivuxolimab in advanced cancers. Study-wide background: The dose-escalation cohort was about 87% male, with a mean age of approximately 61 years, ranging roughly 20 to 90.

Assay used: immunoSEQ multiplex PCR; TCRdb lists only in-frame clones, some missing. The sample shows about 60,000 clones, over 80% of them seen only once. The receptor's source is an adult with an advanced solid tumor such as melanoma, head and neck, liver or kidney cancer. Sequencing was performed on CD4+ or CD8+ T cells sorted from blood, taken in a trial of the OX40 agonist ivuxolimab. The genes are TRBV19 and TRBJ1-5; D is ambiguous. The chain's CDR3 is CASSIPGSNQPQHF. CDR3 bases: TGTGCCAGTAGTATCCCCGGCAGCAATCAGCCCCAGCATTTT.